This entry describes one T cell receptor beta chain. The data derive from a study of cytomegalovirus exposure and HLA in healthy donors. Germline V gene data show CDR1 as MGHDK and CDR2 as SYGVNS. J lost 2 bases, V lost 8 bases, and 5 bases had no gene match. This CDR3 is built from 15 residues. Researchers ran the PCR with 60 Vbeta and 13 Jbeta primers. The repertoire was sequenced with immunoSEQ multiplex PCR; TCRdb's copy has only in-frame clones and lacks some. The data show roughly 99,000 clones, under 80% seen once. The rearrangement uses TRBV25-1 and TRBJ2-2, with 10 nucleotides matching TRBD2. The clonotype was recovered from a male donor in good health and CMV-seronegative. The sequenced sample was PBMCs. CDR3 residues: CASSRTSGNTGELFF. The CDR3 nucleotides are TGTGCCAGCTCGAGGACTAGCGGCAACACCGGGGAGCTGTTTTTT.